A selection of T cell receptor beta chains follows, all from one sample in a study of shared clonotypes between healthy human individuals. Profiled with immunoSEQ multiplex PCR; TCRdb holds only in-frame clones, not every one. The sample contains around 2.5 million clones, roughly 93% of which appear only once. Sequencing was performed on naive CD4+ T cells from PBMCs. Every receptor here comes from a man aged 18 to 35 in good health. Some clones in this sample may be carry-over from other donors' samples. Both conserved end residues are part of each CDR3. D genes are given only for firm matches. The size of a clone is reported for some rows only, either as once, few or many, or as a class for expanded clones.

d_gene	j_gene	abundance	len	v_gene	CDR3aa	CDR3nt
-	TRBJ2-7	-	14	TRBV5-8	CASSPTGSPYEQYF	TGTGCCAGCAGCCCAACAGGGTCACCCTACGAGCAGTACTTC
-	TRBJ2-2	-	14	TRBV10-3	CAISETDQTGELFF	TGTGCCATCAGTGAGACGGACCAAACCGGGGAGCTGTTTTTT
TRBD2	TRBJ2-6	-	17	TRBV30	CAWSVTGGFSGANVLTF	TGTGCCTGGAGTGTAACCGGGGGGTTCTCTGGGGCCAACGTCCTGACTTTC
-	TRBJ2-1	-	11	TRBV6-5	CASSLPGEQFF	TGTGCCAGCAGCCTGCCGGGTGAGCAGTTCTTC
TRBD1	TRBJ2-1	-	15	TRBV6-4	CASGRTGESYNEQFF	TGTGCCAGCGGGAGGACAGGGGAATCCTACAATGAGCAGTTCTTC
-	TRBJ2-1	-	16	TRBV5-4	CASSLKDLNSYNEQFF	TGTGCCAGCAGCTTGAAGGACTTAAACTCCTACAATGAGCAGTTCTTC
TRBD1	TRBJ2-6	-	19	TRBV23-1	CASSQSRDRWRSGANVLTF	TGCGCCAGCAGTCAATCTCGGGACAGGTGGCGTTCTGGGGCCAACGTCCTGACTTTC
TRBD2	TRBJ2-1	-	16	TRBV11-3	CASSHSLGLDAYEQFF	TGTGCCAGCAGCCACTCACTGGGACTAGATGCCTATGAGCAGTTCTTC
-	TRBJ2-7	-	16	TRBV27	CASSLRGTVDTYEQYF	TGTGCCAGCAGTTTACGCGGGACTGTAGATACCTACGAGCAGTACTTC
TRBD1	TRBJ2-5	-	15	TRBV11-2	CASSGAGTGQETQYF	TGTGCCAGCAGCGGGGCCGGGACAGGGCAAGAGACCCAGTACTTC
-	TRBJ2-3	-	16	TRBV5-4	CASATPRGRSTDTQYF	TGTGCCAGCGCAACCCCGAGGGGCAGAAGCACAGATACGCAGTATTTT
-	TRBJ1-2	-	15	TRBV18	CASSPQGSGNYGYTF	TGTGCCAGCTCACCACAGGGTAGTGGAAACTATGGCTACACCTTC
TRBD1	TRBJ2-4	-	17	TRBV4-1	CASRRIAGTGGKNIQYF	TGCGCCAGCAGGCGAATCGCCGGGACAGGAGGAAAAAACATTCAGTACTTC
TRBD2	TRBJ2-3	-	22	TRBV28	CASNGRNQPPITLRPHTDTQYF	TGTGCCAGCAACGGGAGGAATCAACCCCCTATTACATTGAGGCCTCACACAGATACGCAGTATTTT
TRBD1	TRBJ2-5	once	15	TRBV5-1	CASSLGTGAGETQYF	TGCGCCAGCAGCTTGGGGACAGGGGCTGGGGAGACCCAGTACTTC
TRBD2	TRBJ2-7	-	15	TRBV5-1	CASSPHGGGVGEQYF	TGCGCCAGCAGCCCCCACGGGGGGGGAGTGGGCGAGCAGTACTTC
-	TRBJ1-1	-	13	TRBV6-6	CASSYSFRTEAFF	TGTGCCAGCAGTTACTCTTTCCGCACTGAAGCTTTCTTT
TRBD2	TRBJ2-1	once	16	TRBV10-3	CAISDQRGSSYNEQFF	TGTGCCATCAGTGACCAGCGGGGGAGCTCCTACAATGAGCAGTTCTTC
-	TRBJ1-5	once	18	TRBV28	CASSLSRQGRLNNQPQHF	TGTGCCAGCAGTTTATCCCGGCAGGGGAGGTTGAACAATCAGCCCCAGCATTTT
TRBD1	TRBJ1-5	-	13	TRBV10-3	CAITDRGDQPQHF	TGTGCCATCACGGACAGGGGAGATCAGCCCCAGCATTTT
-	TRBJ1-3	-	17	TRBV9	CASSLMSAAGSGNTIYF	TGTGCCAGCAGCCTTATGTCGGCTGCTGGCTCTGGAAACACCATATATTTT
TRBD1	TRBJ2-7	-	15	TRBV6-5	CASRPSGTASYEQYF	TGTGCCAGCAGACCATCCGGGACAGCCTCCTACGAGCAGTACTTC
-	TRBJ1-5	few	14	TRBV7-9	CASSLDGRNQPQHF	TGTGCCAGCAGCTTAGACGGGCGCAATCAGCCCCAGCATTTT
-	TRBJ2-1	-	15	TRBV5-6	CASSLVRESYNEQFF	TGTGCCAGCAGCTTGGTACGGGAGTCCTACAATGAGCAGTTCTTC
TRBD1	TRBJ1-6	-	17	TRBV30	CAWSVLIPGQGYSPLHF	TGTGCCTGGAGTGTACTTATACCGGGACAGGGATATTCACCCCTCCACTTT
-	TRBJ2-7	-	11	TRBV20-1	CSARVVYEQYF	TGCAGTGCTAGGGTAGTCTACGAGCAGTACTTC
-	TRBJ1-2	-	11	TRBV6-5	CASSRAYGYTF	TGTGCCAGCAGTCGGGCCTATGGCTACACCTTC
-	TRBJ1-5	few	12	TRBV2	CASSDRGQPQHF	TGTGCCAGCAGTGATCGAGGACAGCCCCAGCATTTT
-	TRBJ1-6	-	13	TRBV7-9	CASSLDGNSPLHF	TGTGCCAGCAGCTTAGATGGTAATTCACCCCTCCACTTT
-	TRBJ2-3	-	16	TRBV19	CASSISLSSAADTQYF	TGTGCCAGTAGTATTTCCCTTTCTAGCGCCGCAGATACGCAGTATTTT
-	TRBJ2-6	once	16	TRBV28	CASSSPGLSGANVLTF	TGTGCCAGCAGTTCACCAGGGCTCTCTGGGGCCAACGTCCTGACTTTC
-	TRBJ2-5	-	17	TRBV11-1	CASSLGGAAKRQETQYF	TGTGCCAGCAGCCTCGGCGGGGCGGCCAAAAGGCAAGAGACCCAGTACTTC
-	TRBJ1-1	few	14	TRBV5-6	CASSSTRASGEAFF	TGTGCCAGCAGCTCGACTAGGGCGTCGGGTGAGGCTTTCTTT
-	TRBJ2-7	-	13	TRBV6-5	CASTPRGGHEQYF	TGTGCCAGCACCCCTAGGGGCGGACACGAGCAGTACTTC
-	TRBJ2-7	-	14	TRBV5-1	CASSLGRITYEQYF	TGCGCCAGCAGCCTCGGACGGATAACCTACGAGCAGTACTTC
-	TRBJ1-1	once	13	TRBV6-1	CASSESGGRGAFF	TGTGCCAGCAGTGAGAGTGGGGGGCGCGGGGCTTTCTTT
TRBD2	TRBJ2-1	-	15	TRBV7-9	CASSPLAGAYNEQFF	TGTGCCAGCAGCCCTCTAGCGGGGGCATACAATGAGCAGTTCTTC
-	TRBJ1-1	-	14	TRBV7-8	CASSSLTGVPEAFF	TGTGCCAGCAGCTCCCTAACGGGGGTCCCTGAAGCTTTCTTT
-	TRBJ2-1	once	13	TRBV30	CAWSGVERVEQFF	TGTGCCTGGAGTGGGGTCGAGAGGGTTGAGCAGTTCTTC
TRBD1	TRBJ2-6	-	16	TRBV7-2	CASTQIGGTGANVLTF	TGTGCCAGCACCCAAATAGGGGGCACTGGGGCCAACGTCCTGACTTTC
-	TRBJ1-1	-	14	TRBV6-6	CATAGMGSNTEAFF	TGTGCCACCGCGGGCATGGGGTCGAACACTGAAGCTTTCTTT
-	TRBJ1-4	-	13	TRBV28	CASTLGLEEKLFF	TGTGCCAGCACTCTGGGACTCGAGGAAAAACTGTTTTTT